What follows is one TCR beta chain and its context. Germline CDR1 KGHSH, CDR2 LQKENI. There are 12 residues in the CDR3. Unmatched junction bases numbered 1, after V lost 3 bases and J lost 7 bases. This sample stems from a study of identical twins. MiXCR, run by TCRdb on the 5' RACE reads, gives a single entry per CDR3 protein. The sample has roughly 690,000 distinct CDR3 sequences; roughly 6% are singletons. This clonotype was sampled from a man between 18 and 35 years old in good health. Sequenced: naive T cells sorted from blood. The rearrangement uses TRBV18 and TRBJ2-7; 9 bases match TRBD1. The CDR3 here is CASSPGQGEQYF. The DNA for the CDR3 is TGTGCCAGCTCACCCGGACAGGGGGAGCAGTACTTC.